Below are 16 T cell receptor beta chains sequenced from a single sample in a study of CD8+ T cells in alopecia areata. The authors extracted RNA and reverse transcribed it into cDNA as the sequencing template. TCRdb keeps only in-frame clones here, not all; method: immunoSEQ multiplex PCR. The data contain a few hundred thousand clones, under 40% of them seen just once; the ten biggest clones take up 0.4% to 0.55%. The treatment denotes: oral pan-JAK inhibitor, 5-10 mg twice daily. The material sequenced was CD4+ T cells sorted from blood, taken at approximately week 34, from a patient treated with tofacitinib. These receptors came from a human donor with alopecia areata.

This clone was picked up a small number of times. The rearrangement uses TRBV30 and TRBJ2-1, with D perhaps matching TRBD1 (6 bases). The CDR3 spans 15 residues. Trimming removed 1 base from V and 4 bases from J, with 14 bases in between. CDR1 and CDR2 from the germline V gene are GTSNPN and SVGIG (reference sequence). The CDR3 loop reads CAWSEWGDRYNEQFF. As DNA, the CDR3 is TGTGCCTGGAGTGAGTGGGGTGACAGGTACAATGAGCAGTTCTTC.

The rearrangement uses TRBV30 and TRBJ2-7, with 7 bases matching TRBD2. Trimming cost V 3 bases and J 0 bases; bases outside gene matches: 8. Per the germline V gene, CDR1 is GTSNPN and CDR2 is SVGIG (reference sequence). This CDR3 is built from 15 residues. The CDR3 here is CAWSPPSGVSYEQYF. The CDR3 nucleotides read TGTGCCTGGAGCCCCCCTAGCGGAGTCTCCTACGAGCAGTACTTC.

This chain links TRBV5-1 with TRBJ2-7; 9 bases fit TRBD1. Germline CDR1 and CDR2: SGHRS and YFSETQ. The V segment lost 4 bases and the J segment 5 bases; nucleotides outside the gene matches: 7. This CDR3 comprises 14 residues. The CDR3 loop reads CASSPGQGRNEQYF. Here the CDR3 DNA reads TGCGCCAGCAGCCCGGGACAGGGACGGAACGAGCAGTACTTC.

The chain couples TRBV9 to TRBJ2-1; tentatively, D is TRBD2 (6 bases). V was shortened by 0 bases and J by 5 bases, with 12 bases between the two germline ends. This CDR3 is 15 amino acids long. Germline V gives CDR1 SGDLS, CDR2 YYNGEE. The CDR3 is CASSVEWEAHNEQFF. CDR3 sequence (DNA): TGTGCCAGCAGCGTAGAGTGGGAGGCCCACAATGAGCAGTTCTTC.

The table lists this clone with a few counts. The rearrangement joins TRBV7-9 to TRBJ1-5, with D possibly matching TRBD1 (6 bases). Germline CDR1 and CDR2: SEHNR and FQNEAQ (reference sequence). With 4 bases removed from V and 6 bases from J, the gap between germline ends came to 16 bases. This CDR3 is 15 amino acids long. The CDR3 DNA reads as TGTGCCAGCAGCTCCGATACAGGGTTTCGTCAGCCCCAGCATTTT. It encodes CASSSDTGFRQPQHF.

The J gene is TRBJ1-5, the V gene TRBV7-2, with D perhaps matching TRBD1 (5 bases). CDR3 size: 16 residues. V was clipped by 2 bases and J by 0 bases, with 11 bases between them. CDR1 SGHTA and CDR2 FQGNSA come from the germline V gene. CDR3 nucleotides: TGTGCCAGCAGCTTATACGGGACCTATAGCAATCAGCCCCAGCATTTT. Translating it yields CASSLYGTYSNQPQHF. Full variable domain (remainder filled in from reference TRBV7-2 and TRBJ1-5): GAGVSQSPSNKVTEKGKDVELRCDPISGHTALYWYRQSLGQGLEFLIYFQGNSAPDKSGLPSDRFSAERTGGSVSTLTIQRTQQEDSAVYLCASSLYGTYSNQPQHFGDGTRLSIL.

V usage is TRBV7-9 and J usage is TRBJ1-2; weak D call: TRBD1 (6 bases). The CDR3 consists of 12 residues. V shed 5 bases and J shed 5 bases, with 9 bases lying between them. Looked up from germline, CDR1 is SEHNR and CDR2 is FQNEAQ (reference sequence). CDR3 protein: CASSPQGYGYTF. The CDR3 DNA sequence: TGTGCCAGCAGCCCCCAGGGGTATGGCTACACCTTC. The variable domain in full, with the rest retrieved from reference TRBV7-9 and TRBJ1-2, is DTGVSQNPRHKITKRGQNVTFRCDPISEHNRLYWYRQTLGQGPEFLTYFQNEAQLEKSRLLSDRFSAERPKGSFSTLEIQRTEQGDSAMYLCASSPQGYGYTFGSGTRLTVV.

The CDR3 loop is CATRWGSDNNEQFF. The CDR3 DNA reads as TGCGCCACCCGCTGGGGGTCGGATAACAATGAGCAGTTCTTC. V usage is TRBV5-1 and J usage is TRBJ2-1; the D gene could be TRBD1 or TRBD2 (5 bases each). This CDR3 has 14 residues. Germline V gene sequence: CDR1 SGHRS, CDR2 YFSETQ. Trimming stripped 9 bases from V and 5 bases from J, with 18 bases between.

The CDR3 loop is CSVRWDTQYF. CDR3 coding DNA: TGCAGCGTTCGGTGGGATACGCAGTATTTT. The chain joins TRBV29-1 to TRBJ2-3; unclear D gene. V was trimmed by 5 bases and J by 6 bases, leaving 6 bases between them. CDR1 is SQVTM, CDR2 ANQGSEA, per germline. The CDR3 is made up of 10 amino acids.

This sequence joins TRBV6-6 and TRBJ2-7; no firm D call. Per germline, CDR1 MNHNY and CDR2 SVGAGI (reference sequence). V was trimmed by 6 bases and J by 4 bases, leaving 4 bases between them. This CDR3 spans 10 amino acids. The CDR3 here is CASSQYEQYF. Written as DNA, the CDR3 is TGTGCCAGCAGCCAGTACGAGCAGTACTTC.

The chain combines TRBV4-2 with TRBJ2-3, with D perhaps being TRBD1 or TRBD2 (6 bases each). CDR3 length: 14 residues. Germline values: CDR1 LGHNA, CDR2 YNFKEQ. Trimming stripped 8 bases from V and 0 bases from J, with 12 bases between. In DNA form, the CDR3 reads TGTGCCAGCGCGATAGGGGGGAGCACAGATACGCAGTATTTT. It is translated as CASAIGGSTDTQYF.

The rearrangement joins TRBV18 to TRBJ2-7; 9 bases are shared with TRBD2. CDR1 is KGHSH and CDR2 is LQKENI in the germline V gene. The CDR3 totals 15 residues. V shed 4 bases, J shed 5 bases, and the junction held 9 bases outside the gene matches. CDR3 region: CASSRSGSLGHEQYF. The CDR3 DNA reads as TGTGCCAGCTCACGTAGCGGGAGTTTAGGTCACGAGCAGTACTTC.

V gene TRBV5-1 combines with J gene TRBJ1-1; perhaps TRBD1 as D (6 bases). Germline CDR1 and CDR2: SGHRS and YFSETQ. This CDR3 is 15 amino acids long. Trimming stripped 0 bases from V and 0 bases from J, with 9 bases between. Here the CDR3 reads CASSLAEGVNTEAFF. The CDR3 nucleotides are TGCGCCAGCAGCTTGGCGGAGGGGGTGAACACTGAAGCTTTCTTT.

This clone was counted only a few times. The rearrangement uses TRBV5-1 and TRBJ1-2; TRBD1 matches 7 bases. CDR3 length equals 15 residues. The germline V gene encodes CDR1 SGHRS and CDR2 YFSETQ. With V trimmed by 4 bases and J by 4 bases, 10 bases remained unmatched. DNA for the CDR3: TGCGCCAGCAGCCTGGGACAGCAAGCAACCTATGGCTACACCTTC. Translating it yields CASSLGQQATYGYTF. Full variable domain (outside the CDR3, taken from reference TRBV5-1 and TRBJ1-2): KAGVTQTPRYLIKTRGQQVTLSCSPISGHRSVSWYQQTPGQGLQFLFEYFSETQRNKGNFPGRFSGRQFSNSRSEMNVSTLELGDSALYLCASSLGQQATYGYTFGSGTRLTVV.

This chain uses TRBV7-3 with TRBJ2-2, with D maybe TRBD1 (6 bases). Looked up from germline, CDR1 is SGHTA and CDR2 is FQGTGA. The CDR3 has 14 residues. V lost 4 bases to trimming and J lost 7 bases, with 13 bases between them. CDR3: CASSSGVNIGELFF. Here the CDR3 DNA reads TGTGCCAGCAGCTCAGGGGTTAATATCGGGGAGCTGTTTTTT.

V and J are TRBV27 and TRBJ2-7; possibly TRBD1 for D (5 bases). This CDR3 has 15 residues. Per germline, CDR1 MNHEY and CDR2 SMNVEV (reference sequence). Trimming left V 5 bases short and J 2 bases short, with 16 bases between. CDR3 region: CASSATRGSTYEQYF. For the CDR3, the DNA is TGTGCCAGCAGTGCCACAAGGGGTTCTACCTACGAGCAGTACTTC.